The 16 T cell receptor beta chains in this list originate from one sample, sequenced in a study of cytomegalovirus exposure and HLA in healthy donors. Vbeta (60) and Jbeta (13) primers were used in the PCR. The table came from immunoSEQ multiplex PCR; TCRdb's copy has only in-frame clones and leaves some out. Here the sample spans 190,000 or so clones, 80% to 85% being singletons. Sequencing used PBMCs. The receptor set was obtained from a man aged 45-65 years in good health and CMV-seronegative.

This chain connects TRBV6-5 to TRBJ2-5; a weak D match, TRBD1 (5 bases). Germline V gene lookup returns CDR1 MNHEY and CDR2 SVGAGI. Trimming took 2 bases from V and 5 from J, leaving 12 bases between them. This CDR3 has 14 amino acids. CDR3 nucleotide sequence: TGTGCCAGCAGTTACGATAGGGGTGTTGAGACCCAGTACTTC. Encoded protein: CASSYDRGVETQYF.

The rearrangement uses TRBV7-2 and TRBJ1-2; D may be TRBD1 (5 bases). Germline CDR1 SGHTA, CDR2 FQGNSA. The CDR3 has 16 residues. Deletions cut 2 bases from V and 4 bases from J, with 17 bases between. Here the CDR3 DNA reads TGTGCCAGCAGCTTAATGCAGGGCGGGGGAGGCTATGGCTACACCTTC. This translates into CASSLMQGGGGYGYTF.

Only a few counts were recorded for this clone. This rearrangement joins TRBV6-5 to TRBJ1-5; D ambiguous. The ends were cut back, 2 bases at V and 8 bases at J, with 7 bases in the middle. The CDR3 loop spans 12 amino acids. Germline values: CDR1 MNHEY, CDR2 SVGAGI. CDR3 sequence (DNA): TGTGCCAGCAGTTACCGCGGAGAGCCCCAGCATTTT. Protein: CASSYRGEPQHF.

CDR3 nucleotide sequence: TGTGCCAGCAGCAGAGGAGGGGCGGGGACCCAGTACTTC. Translating it yields CASSRGGAGTQYF. The chain recombines TRBV9 with TRBJ2-5, with D possibly TRBD2 on 6 matching bases. This CDR3 comprises 13 residues. V was clipped by 4 bases and J by 7 bases, with 14 bases between them. CDR1 and CDR2 from the germline V gene are SGDLS and YYNGEE.

This clone has only a few counts. The gene calls are TRBV6-5 and TRBJ1-1; tentative D call: TRBD1 (5 bases). Looked up from germline, CDR1 is MNHEY and CDR2 is SVGAGI. V lost 7 bases and J lost 1, with 10 bases in between. The CDR3 runs to 13 residues. CDR3 protein: CASTATANTEAFF. The CDR3 DNA sequence: TGTGCCAGCACCGCGACAGCGAACACTGAAGCTTTCTTT.

Remarks on this clone: At one boundary the junction diverges from the germline segment, which might be a read error. The chain carries TRBV4-3 and TRBJ1-6; D possibly corresponds to TRBD1 (5 bases). The CDR3 consists of 13 residues. Germline V lookup: CDR1 LGHNA, CDR2 YSLEER. CDR3 in DNA: TGCGCCAGCAGCAGGGGTACAAATTCCCCCCTCCACTTT. It is translated as CASSRGTNSPLHF.

The chain uses TRBV28 and TRBJ2-4; 7 bases align to TRBD1. Germline loops: CDR1 MDHEN, CDR2 SYDVKM. J gave up 4 bases and V 2 bases, and 5 bases lay outside the gene matches. The CDR3 runs to 15 residues. The CDR3 DNA sequence: TGTGCCAGCAGTTTAGCGACAGGGTGGAAAAACATTCAGTACTTC. This sequence encodes CASSLATGWKNIQYF.

V and J are TRBV30 and TRBJ1-2; tentative D call: TRBD1 (5 bases). V lost 4 bases and J 5 bases, leaving 14 bases between the germline ends. The CDR3 runs to 13 residues. Germline CDR1 is GTSNPN and CDR2 is SVGIG (reference sequence). CDR3: CAWNPRGIYGYTF. The CDR3 coding sequence is TGTGCCTGGAACCCTCGGGGGATTTATGGCTACACCTTC.

V usage is TRBV29-1 and J usage is TRBJ1-4; the D is unclear. Trimming shortened V by 3 bases and J by 0 bases, and 11 bases separated the two germline ends. Germline V CDR1 and CDR2: SQVTM, ANQGSEA. The CDR3 has 15 amino acids. The CDR3 DNA reads as TGCAGCGTTGACGAGGGCCTAACAACTAATGAAAAACTGTTTTTT. It is translated as CSVDEGLTTNEKLFF.

The chain links TRBV27 to TRBJ2-7; TRBD2 matches 13 bases. Germline V CDR1 and CDR2: MNHEY, SMNVEV (reference sequence). V dropped 6 bases and J dropped 0; count of bases not matched to a gene: 5. This CDR3 region has 16 residues. The CDR3, as DNA: TGTGCCAGCAGAGGGACTAGCGGGAATCCCTCCTACGAGCAGTACTTC. Its translation: CASRGTSGNPSYEQYF.

As concerns this clone: Relative to the germline gene, one junction end is altered; a read error may explain this. The rearrangement uses TRBV19 and TRBJ1-2; D call uncertain. The CDR3 contains 13 residues. Per the germline V gene, CDR1 is LNHDA and CDR2 is SQIVND (reference sequence). CDR3 bases: TGTGCCAGTACCCCCCGAGTCGAAGGCGGCTACGCCTTC. Amino acids: CASTPRVEGGYAF.

The chain couples TRBV7-2 to TRBJ2-3, with 14 positions matching TRBD2. The CDR3 length is 19 residues. J lost 2 bases, V lost 2 bases, and 9 bases had no gene match. Germline CDR1 reads SGHTA; CDR2 reads FQGNSA. The CDR3 region has the DNA TGTGCCAGCAGCTTACTACTGACTAGCGGGGGGGGGAACACAGATACGCAGTATTTT. Amino acids: CASSLLLTSGGGNTDTQYF.

The chain links TRBV19 to TRBJ2-3; 13 bases align to TRBD2. The germline V gene encodes CDR1 LNHDA and CDR2 SQIVND (reference sequence). The V gene end was trimmed by 3 bases and the J gene end by 2 bases; junction bases not matched to a gene: 2. The CDR3 is 16 amino acids. For the CDR3, the DNA is TGTGCCAGTAGTATTGGGACTAGCGGGAACACAGATACGCAGTATTTT. Protein: CASSIGTSGNTDTQYF.

CDR3: CASSRQWTGNGYTF. The CDR3 nucleotides read TGTGCCAGCAGCCGCCAATGGACAGGGAATGGCTACACCTTC. This chain links TRBV14 with TRBJ1-2, with 8 nucleotides matching TRBD1. V lost 4 bases, J lost 6 bases, and 7 bases stayed unmatched. Germline CDR1 is SGHDN and CDR2 is FVKESK. This CDR3 has 14 amino acids.

V usage is TRBV19 and J usage is TRBJ1-3, with a possible D match to TRBD1 (5 bases). This CDR3 has 16 residues. The germline V gene encodes CDR1 LNHDA and CDR2 SQIVND (reference sequence). V shed 9 bases and J shed 6 bases, with 24 bases lying between them. CDR3 sequence: CASTTWTGLSTNTIYF. The CDR3 region has the DNA TGTGCCAGCACCACCTGGACGGGACTTTCAACAAACACCATATATTTT.

V and J are TRBV29-1 and TRBJ2-2, with D tentatively TRBD1 (6 bases). Germline CDR1 and CDR2: SQVTM and ANQGSEA. This CDR3 contains 15 residues. V was shortened by 1 base and J by 0 bases, with 9 bases between the two germline ends. The CDR3 sequence: CSVEAGTTNTGELFF. CDR3 nucleotide sequence: TGCAGCGTTGAAGCCGGGACAACGAACACCGGGGAGCTGTTTTTT.